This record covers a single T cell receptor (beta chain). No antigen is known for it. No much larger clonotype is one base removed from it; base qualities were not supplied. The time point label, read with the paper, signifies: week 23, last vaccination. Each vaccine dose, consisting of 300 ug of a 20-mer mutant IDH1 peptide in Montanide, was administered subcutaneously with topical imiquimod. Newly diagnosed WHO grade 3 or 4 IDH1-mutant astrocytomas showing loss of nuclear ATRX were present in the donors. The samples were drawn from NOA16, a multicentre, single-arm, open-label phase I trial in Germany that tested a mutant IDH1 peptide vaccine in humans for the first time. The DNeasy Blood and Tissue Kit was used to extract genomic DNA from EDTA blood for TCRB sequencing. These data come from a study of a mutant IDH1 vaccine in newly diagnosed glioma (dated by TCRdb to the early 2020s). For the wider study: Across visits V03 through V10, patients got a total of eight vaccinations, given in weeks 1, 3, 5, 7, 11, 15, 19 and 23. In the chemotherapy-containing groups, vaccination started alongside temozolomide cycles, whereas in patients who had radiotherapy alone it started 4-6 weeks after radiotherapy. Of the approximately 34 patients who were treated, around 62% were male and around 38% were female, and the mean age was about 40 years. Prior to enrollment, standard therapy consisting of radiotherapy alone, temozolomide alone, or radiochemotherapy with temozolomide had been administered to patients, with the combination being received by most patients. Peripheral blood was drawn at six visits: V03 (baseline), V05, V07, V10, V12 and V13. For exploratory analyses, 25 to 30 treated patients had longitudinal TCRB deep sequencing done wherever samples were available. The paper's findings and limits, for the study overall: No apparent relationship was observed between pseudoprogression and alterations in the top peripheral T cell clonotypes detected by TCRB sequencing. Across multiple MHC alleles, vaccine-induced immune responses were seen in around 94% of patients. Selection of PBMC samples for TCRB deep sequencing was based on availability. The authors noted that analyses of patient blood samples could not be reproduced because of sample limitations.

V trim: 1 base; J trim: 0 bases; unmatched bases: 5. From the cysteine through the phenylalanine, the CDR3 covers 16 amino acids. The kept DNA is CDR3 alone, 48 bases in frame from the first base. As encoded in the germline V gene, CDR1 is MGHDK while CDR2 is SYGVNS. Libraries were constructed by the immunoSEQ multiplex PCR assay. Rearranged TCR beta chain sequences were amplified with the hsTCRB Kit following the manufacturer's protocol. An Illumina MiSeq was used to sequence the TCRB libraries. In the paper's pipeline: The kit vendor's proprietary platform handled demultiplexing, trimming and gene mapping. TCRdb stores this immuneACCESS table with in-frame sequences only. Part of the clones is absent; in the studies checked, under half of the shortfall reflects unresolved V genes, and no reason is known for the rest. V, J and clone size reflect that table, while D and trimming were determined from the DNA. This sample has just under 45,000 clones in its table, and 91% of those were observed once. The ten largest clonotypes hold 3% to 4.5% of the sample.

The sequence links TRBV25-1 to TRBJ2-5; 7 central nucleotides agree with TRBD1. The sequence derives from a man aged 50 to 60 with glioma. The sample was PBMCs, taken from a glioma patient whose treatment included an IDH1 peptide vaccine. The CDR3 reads CASSEWDSPYQETQYF. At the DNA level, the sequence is TGTGCCAGCAGTGAATGGGACAGCCCGTACCAAGAGACCCAGTACTTC. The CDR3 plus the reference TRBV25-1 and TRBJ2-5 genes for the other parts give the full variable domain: EADIYQTPRYLVIGTGKKITLECSQTMGHDKMYWYQQDPGMELHLIHYSYGVNSTEKGDLSSESTVSRIRTEHFPLTLESARPSHTSQYLCASSEWDSPYQETQYFGPGTRLLVL.